This T cell receptor (beta chain) was identified in a study of shared clonotypes between healthy human individuals. Recent acute infections and vaccinations were absent in the healthy HIV-negative adult donors. CDR1 SGHRS and CDR2 YFSETQ come from the germline V gene. Between the trimmed V and J ends, which lost 4 bases and 5 bases, there was a span of 15 bases. This CDR3 region has 14 residues. The study ran the assay at deep level. The team ran DNA from unsorted PBMCs on ten immunoSEQ deep assay plates for sequencing. Data came from immunoSEQ multiplex PCR; TCRdb stores just in-frame clones and leaves some out. Of about half a million clones listed, around 73% are singletons.

Sequenced: PBMCs. This chain connects TRBV5-1 to TRBJ1-2; D is possibly TRBD1 (6 bases). The origin of this receptor is a middle-aged woman in good health. Some clones in this sample may be carry-over from other donors' samples. The chain's CDR3 is CASSPLQGSYGYTF. The CDR3 coding sequence is TGCGCCAGCAGCCCCTTACAGGGTTCATATGGCTACACCTTC.